This T cell receptor beta chain was sequenced for a study of T cell responses to AZD1222 COVID-19 vaccine. Study conclusions and caveats: All repertoire sampling was performed exclusively after the peak T cell response. Donors were chiefly white British, with a greater number of females, and clonal diversity was perhaps underestimated.

With respect to this clone: Its antigen is undetermined.

Assay used: immunoSEQ multiplex PCR; TCRdb lists only in-frame clones, some missing. The sample carries some 140,000 clones, roughly nine tenths recorded once. V was clipped by 1 base and J by 0 bases, with 3 bases between them. This CDR3 region has 13 residues. Germline V gene sequence: CDR1 LGHDT, CDR2 YNNKEL (reference sequence). This chain connects TRBV3-1 (or the pseudogene TRBV3-2) to TRBJ1-1; D remains ambiguous. This receptor was taken from an adult who received the AZD1222 COVID-19 vaccine. Sequenced here: peripheral blood, sampled 28 days after the second AZD1222 dose. In DNA, the CDR3 is TGTGCCAGCAGCCAAGCAATGAACACTGAAGCTTTCTTT. This translates into CASSQAMNTEAFF.